The following is a TCR beta chain sequence with its context. This entry comes from a study of blood T cell repertoires in COVID-19. Across the study: Sites in the United States, Italy and Spain provided acute and convalescent COVID-19 samples. PBMCs, B-cell-depleted T cells, or T cells were the source of the cDNA or gDNA that made up the material.

In the source study's methods: It was from reference gene primer amplification that nucleated cell counts were estimated. The repertoire was sequenced with immunoSEQ multiplex PCR; TCRdb's copy has only in-frame clones and lacks some. The V and J calls and clone size were taken over from that table, and D and trimming were inferred from the DNA. The sample has fewer than 25,000 clones; roughly 91% are singletons. This CDR3 has 13 residues. The germline CDR1 and CDR2 sequences are SGHTA and FQGNSA. Trimming took off 3 bases at V and 8 bases at J, with 10 bases between the two ends. V gene TRBV7-2 combines with J gene TRBJ1-4; no firm D call. The material sequenced was peripheral blood. The clonotype originates from a man aged 65-85 years with acute or convalescent COVID-19. In DNA, the CDR3 is TGTGCCAGCAGCTTGGGAGAGAGGGAAAAACTGTTTTTT. Residues: CASSLGEREKLFF. The full variable domain, with the rest looked up from reference TRBV7-2 and TRBJ1-4, is GAGVSQSPSNKVTEKGKDVELRCDPISGHTALYWYRQSLGQGLEFLIYFQGNSAPDKSGLPSDRFSAERTGGSVSTLTIQRTQQEDSAVYLCASSLGEREKLFFGSGTQLSVL.